This T cell receptor (beta chain) was recovered during a study of T cells in Graves' hyperthyroidism and ophthalmopathy. Amplification targeted TCR beta CDR3 regions from RNA transcripts. HTBI primers were used for first-round RT-PCR of the TCR CDR3. One entry per CDR3 protein, called by TCRdb with MiXCR from the multiplex PCR reads. The sample gives hundreds of thousands of distinct CDR3 sequences, over 12% of which show up once; roughly 13% is in the top ten. Per the germline V gene, CDR1 is MNHEY and CDR2 is SVGEGT. V lost 2 bases, J lost 4 bases, and 15 bases lay in between. The length of the CDR3 is 15 residues. There are many counts of this clonotype.

V usage is TRBV6-2 or TRBV6-3 and J usage is TRBJ2-7; D is perhaps TRBD1 (6 bases). Sequenced sample: blood. This receptor was identified in a man in his late teens or twenties with Graves' ophthalmopathy. The CDR3 loop reads CASSYLGTQLYEQYF. The CDR3 coding sequence is TGTGCCAGCAGTTACCTTGGGACACAACTTTACGAGCAGTACTTC.